This T cell receptor (beta chain) derives from a study of cytomegalovirus exposure and HLA in healthy donors. Study outcomes and limitations: A link between a missense DCLRE1C variant and TCR beta V- and J-gene trimming emerged from a later analysis.

On this clone: The target antigen is unknown.

Sampled while nominally healthy, donors likely had unrecorded immune exposures. The CDR3 loop spans 15 amino acids. The ends were cut back, 7 bases at V and 4 bases at J, with 20 bases in the middle. Germline V lookup: CDR1 MDHEN, CDR2 SYDVKM. The PCR used 60 Vbeta and 13 Jbeta primers. TCRdb's copy holds only in-frame clones and misses some; the assay was immunoSEQ multiplex PCR. Found here are under 75,000 clones, 70% to 75% of them singletons; the top ten hold more than 9.5%. J is TRBJ2-7 and V is TRBV28; a weak D match, TRBD1 (5 bases). This TCR derives from a human donor in good health. The sequenced sample was PBMCs. DNA of the CDR3: TGTGCCAGCACCAATGCGATTGGGGCAAGGTACGAGCAGTACTTC. Translation gives CASTNAIGARYEQYF.